These 31 T cell receptor beta chains were sequenced from one sample in a study of high-grade serous ovarian cancer treatment subgroups. Tumor tissue was taken before any definitive surgery or chemotherapy was given. Libraries were prepared by immunoSEQ multiplex PCR; TCRdb keeps only in-frame clonotypes and omits some of them. The table includes approximately 5,000 clones, roughly 83% detected once. Sequencing was performed on tumor tissue. Source of these receptors: a human donor with high-grade serous ovarian cancer.

The V gene is TRBV19, the J gene TRBJ1-3; the D gene is possibly TRBD1 (6 bases). Trimming stripped 5 bases from V and 3 bases from J, with 17 bases between. The CDR3 is made up of 16 amino acids. In germline, CDR1 is LNHDA, CDR2 SQIVND (reference sequence). For the CDR3, the DNA is TGTGCCAGTAGTCTACTACACGGGGGCCGTGGAAACACCATATATTTT. This codes for CASSLLHGGRGNTIYF.

The chain is built from TRBV27 and TRBJ1-1; 7 nucleotides line up with TRBD1. From germline, CDR1 is MNHEY and CDR2 SMNVEV (reference sequence). The trim removed 5 bases at V and 1 base at J, leaving 7 bases unmatched. This CDR3 is built from 15 residues. Here the CDR3 reads CASSPRTGPNTEAFF. DNA for the CDR3: TGTGCCAGCAGTCCCCGGACAGGTCCGAACACTGAAGCTTTCTTT.

A note on this clone: A junction boundary mismatches the germline segment, possibly from a read error. The genes are TRBV9 and TRBJ1-2, with D maybe TRBD1 (6 bases). This CDR3 region has 13 residues. Germline CDR1 is SGDLS and CDR2 is YYNGEE. The CDR3 nucleotides are TGTGCCGGCAGCGTATTTACAGGGAATGGCTACACCTTC. Amino acid sequence: CAGSVFTGNGYTF.

The chain is built from TRBV19 and TRBJ1-2; D remains unclear. Germline V gene lookup returns CDR1 LNHDA and CDR2 SQIVND (reference sequence). The CDR3 runs 13 residues. V lost 3 bases and J 8 bases, leaving 13 bases between the germline ends. CDR3 sequence reads: CASSIDGRLGYTF. The CDR3 coding sequence is TGTGCCAGTAGTATCGACGGCAGACTCGGCTACACCTTC.

V is TRBV2 and J is TRBJ1-1; 10 bases are shared with TRBD1. Germline V gives CDR1 SNHLY, CDR2 FYNNEI. The trim removed 5 bases at V and 4 bases at J, leaving 4 bases unmatched. The CDR3 is 14 residues long. CDR3 coding DNA: TGTGCCAGCAGTCGGACAGGGGGAACCACTGAAGCTTTCTTT. This gives the protein CASSRTGGTTEAFF.

The table lists this clone with a few counts. The rearrangement links TRBV19 to TRBJ2-7; the match to TRBD2 covers 9 bases. The V segment lost 7 bases and the J segment 1 base; nucleotides outside the gene matches: 5. Germline V gene lookup returns CDR1 LNHDA and CDR2 SQIVND (reference sequence). The CDR3 has 14 residues. The CDR3 region has the DNA TGTGCCAGTAAGACTAGCGGCCTTTCCTACGAGCAGTACTTC. It codes for CASKTSGLSYEQYF.

The chain joins TRBV11-2 to TRBJ2-1; 9 bases agree with TRBD2. From germline, CDR1 is SGHAT and CDR2 FQNNGV. V lost 4 bases, J lost 8 bases, and 15 bases stayed unmatched. There are 17 residues in the CDR3. The CDR3 DNA reads TGTGCCAGCAGCTCAGTATATGGCGGGGGGGCCTTCCATGAGCAGTTCTTC. It translates to CASSSVYGGGAFHEQFF.

The DNA for the CDR3 is TGTGCCAGCAGCTTGACTAGGGGAGGCTACAATGAGCAGTTCTTC. Translated: CASSLTRGGYNEQFF. This chain links TRBV11-3 with TRBJ2-1; TRBD2 is a possible D gene (6 bases). V was trimmed by 3 bases and J by 3 bases, leaving 12 bases between them. CDR1 and CDR2 from the germline V gene are SGHNT and YENEEA. This CDR3 is built from 15 residues.

The V and J genes are TRBV19 and TRBJ1-2, with 7 positions matching TRBD1. V was pared by 3 bases and J by 3 bases, with 10 bases of the junction left unmatched. CDR3 length: 16 residues. CDR1 and CDR2 (germline): LNHDA, SQIVND (reference sequence). The DNA for the CDR3 is TGTGCCAGTAGTATCCACTCTGCGGGGACAGACTATGGCTACACCTTC. Translating it yields CASSIHSAGTDYGYTF.

This rearrangement joins TRBV15 to TRBJ1-4, with no clear D. The ends were cut back, 8 bases at V and 5 bases at J, with 9 bases in the middle. The CDR3 covers 12 residues. Looked up from germline, CDR1 is LNHNV and CDR2 is YYDKDF (reference sequence). CDR3 coding DNA: TGTGCCACCGCTGTAGGGAATGAAAAACTGTTTTTT. Translating gives CATAVGNEKLFF.

This clone was observed a handful of times. The chain recombines TRBV6-5 with TRBJ1-5; D is uncertain. V was clipped by 2 bases and J by 4 bases, with 9 bases between them. Germline-derived CDR1 and CDR2 are MNHEY and SVGAGI. CDR3 length: 14 residues. As DNA, the CDR3 is TGTGCCAGCAGTTACAAGGACGGGAATCAGCCCCAGCATTTT. Translated, it gives CASSYKDGNQPQHF.

The rearrangement links TRBV5-4 to TRBJ2-5; the D gene is possibly TRBD1 (6 bases). The DNA end favors TRBJ2-7, so the J call may be wrong. CDR1 SGHNT and CDR2 YYREEE come from the germline V gene (reference sequence). CDR3 length: 14 amino acids. The CDR3 is CASSLGTDSYEQYF. The CDR3 region has the DNA TGTGCCAGCAGCTTGGGGACAGACTCCTACGAGCAGTACTTC.

The chain joins TRBV9 to TRBJ1-2; D may be TRBD1 (5 bases). The germline gives CDR1 SGDLS, CDR2 YYNGEE. The CDR3 extends over 14 amino acids. Trimming removed 0 bases from V and 4 bases from J, with 10 bases in between. CDR3 loop: CASSVEGRFYGYTF. The DNA for the CDR3 is TGTGCCAGCAGCGTAGAGGGGAGGTTCTATGGCTACACCTTC.

The chain recombines TRBV6-5 with TRBJ1-4, with no clear D. CDR1 is MNHEY, CDR2 SVGAGI, per germline. Trimming cost V 4 bases and J 7 bases, with 19 bases left between them. The CDR3 loop spans 16 amino acids. Here the CDR3 DNA reads TGTGCCAGCAGTTCACACGTCATGAGGGCAAGTGAAAAACTGTTTTTT. It specifies CASSSHVMRASEKLFF.

V usage is TRBV11-2 and J usage is TRBJ1-2, with D tentatively TRBD1 (5 bases). V lost 4 bases and J lost 3, with 12 bases in between. Germline-derived CDR1 and CDR2 are SGHAT and FQNNGV. This CDR3 spans 14 amino acids. The CDR3 region has the DNA TGTGCCAGCAGCTCCGGGGGAGGCCACTATGGCTACACCTTC. It yields the protein CASSSGGGHYGYTF.

This rearrangement joins TRBV29-1 to TRBJ2-1, with TRBD1 matching over 7 bases. Germline trimming cut 8 bases from V and 3 bases from J; bases unmatched to any gene: 13. The CDR3 runs to 15 residues. CDR1 SQVTM and CDR2 ANQGSEA come from the germline V gene. In DNA form, the CDR3 reads TGCAGCTGTAAGGGGGCTGAGGGAGACTACAATGAGCAGTTCTTC. Protein: CSCKGAEGDYNEQFF.

The rearrangement joins TRBV19 to TRBJ1-2, with D tentatively TRBD1 (5 bases). This CDR3 region has 15 residues. Between the trimmed V and J ends, which lost 3 bases and 6 bases, there was a span of 17 bases. CDR1 is LNHDA and CDR2 is SQIVND in the germline V gene (reference sequence). The DNA for the CDR3 is TGTGCCAGTAGTATGAATTTCGGGGCCTCGGATGGCTACACCTTC. Protein: CASSMNFGASDGYTF.

This chain links TRBV11-3 with TRBJ1-2, with TRBD1 matching 7 bases. Germline CDR1 and CDR2: SGHNT and YENEEA. This CDR3 contains 15 residues. V dropped 3 bases and J dropped 3; count of bases not matched to a gene: 7. This CDR3 is CASSFDREVDYGYTF. CDR3 in DNA: TGTGCCAGCAGCTTTGACAGGGAGGTGGACTATGGCTACACCTTC.

The chain combines TRBV29-1 with TRBJ1-2; D call uncertain. V was shortened by 3 bases and J by 4 bases, with 9 bases between the two germline ends. From germline, CDR1 is SQVTM and CDR2 ANQGSEA. This CDR3 is built from 12 residues. The CDR3 DNA reads as TGCAGCGTTGAGGTGGGAACCTATGGCTACACCTTC. It specifies CSVEVGTYGYTF. The whole variable domain, filled in from reference TRBV29-1 and TRBJ1-2, reads SAVISQKPSRDICQRGTSLTIQCQVDSQVTMMFWYRQQPGQSLTLIATANQGSEATYESGFVIDKFPISRPNLTFSTLTVSNMSPEDSSIYLCSVEVGTYGYTFGSGTRLTVV.

The CDR3 loop reads CASSLEGTAYNEQFF. DNA for the CDR3: TGCGCCAGCAGCTTGGAAGGGACAGCTTACAATGAGCAGTTCTTC. V usage is TRBV5-1 and J usage is TRBJ2-1; 7 nucleotides match TRBD1. Unmatched junction bases numbered 4, after V lost 0 bases and J lost 4 bases. Germline lookup yields CDR1 SGHRS and CDR2 YFSETQ. CDR3 length: 15 amino acids.

The chain has TRBV5-3 and TRBJ2-5; D uncertain. Being an ORF, TRBV5-3 has a function that is uncertain. Trimming pared 0 bases from V and 7 bases from J, leaving 4 bases between. This CDR3 has 11 amino acids. The chain's CDR3 is CARSLGLTQYF. The CDR3 bases are TGTGCCAGAAGCTTGGGGCTGACCCAGTACTTC.

Only one count was recorded for this clone. The chain joins TRBV7-2 to TRBJ2-3; D possibly corresponds to TRBD2 (6 bases). The germline gives CDR1 SGHTA, CDR2 FQGNSA. CDR3 length: 16 amino acids. V was clipped by 5 bases and J by 0 bases, with 15 bases between them. The CDR3 nucleotides read TGTGCCAGCAGCCGCTACCGGGAGATTAGCACAGATACGCAGTATTTT. It codes for CASSRYREISTDTQYF. The variable domain in full, completed from reference TRBV7-2 and TRBJ2-3, reads GAGVSQSPSNKVTEKGKDVELRCDPISGHTALYWYRQSLGQGLEFLIYFQGNSAPDKSGLPSDRFSAERTGGSVSTLTIQRTQQEDSAVYLCASSRYREISTDTQYFGPGTRLTVL.

This chain links TRBV10-3 with TRBJ2-5; 7 nucleotides match TRBD1. CDR1 ENHRY and CDR2 SYGVKD come from the germline V gene. The CDR3 contains 15 residues. V shed 6 bases, J shed 5 bases, and the junction held 12 bases outside the gene matches. The CDR3 sequence is CAISEGQPTRETQYF. Here the CDR3 DNA reads TGTGCCATCAGCGAGGGACAGCCGACCCGGGAGACCCAGTACTTC.

The V call is TRBV5-1, the J call TRBJ2-1; tentatively, D is TRBD1 or TRBD2 (5 bases each). Germline CDR1 and CDR2: SGHRS and YFSETQ. This CDR3 is 14 amino acids long. Trimming removed 0 bases at V and 7 bases at J, with 11 bases between. Written as DNA, the CDR3 is TGCGCCAGCAGCTTGGTCCGGGACGATAATGAGCAGTTCTTC. The encoded protein is CASSLVRDDNEQFF.

The chain has TRBV6-1 and TRBJ1-1; D gene unclear. The germline V and J ends were trimmed by 6 bases and 5 bases, with 13 bases remaining between them. The CDR3 length is 13 residues. Germline V gene lookup returns CDR1 MNHNS and CDR2 SASEGT. The CDR3 is CASSSRPETEAFF. The CDR3, as DNA: TGTGCCAGCAGCTCCAGACCCGAGACTGAAGCTTTCTTT.

V is TRBV9 and J is TRBJ2-3; D is unresolved. Trimming cost V 0 bases and J 1 base, with 6 bases left between them. This CDR3 comprises 14 residues. Germline V lookup: CDR1 SGDLS, CDR2 YYNGEE. The CDR3 loop is CASSVATGTDTQYF. Here the CDR3 DNA reads TGTGCCAGCAGCGTAGCAACGGGCACAGATACGCAGTATTTT.

The chain is built from TRBV4-3 and TRBJ1-6; tentative D call: TRBD1 (5 bases). Germline loops: CDR1 LGHNA, CDR2 YSLEER. The V end was cut by 1 base, the J end by 7 bases, with 14 bases between. The length of the CDR3 is 16 residues. DNA of the CDR3: TGCGCCAGCAGCCAAGGCGGTGGCAGGGAGAATTCACCCCTCCACTTT. This encodes CASSQGGGRENSPLHF.

This clone was recorded once. The chain employs TRBV6-1 and TRBJ2-3, with D maybe TRBD1 (5 bases). The CDR3 has 14 amino acids. CDR1 and CDR2 from the germline V gene are MNHNS and SASEGT. The V end was cut by 5 bases, the J end by 1 base, with 10 bases between. In DNA form, the CDR3 reads TGTGCCAGCAGTCAGGACACCCGCACAGATACGCAGTATTTT. This translates into CASSQDTRTDTQYF.

The rearrangement links TRBV28 to TRBJ1-2; D is unresolved. The CDR3 has 15 amino acids. V was clipped by 3 bases and J by 0 bases, with 11 bases between them. Germline assignment: CDR1 MDHEN and CDR2 SYDVKM. The CDR3 bases are TGTGCCAGCAGTTTGGTCAGGAGGACTAACTATGGCTACACCTTC. It translates to CASSLVRRTNYGYTF.

This chain joins TRBV19 and TRBJ1-2; weak D call: TRBD1 (6 bases). CDR1 and CDR2 (germline): LNHDA, SQIVND (reference sequence). The CDR3 spans 13 residues. Trimming took 5 bases from V and 4 from J, leaving 11 bases between them. CDR3 sequence (DNA): TGTGCCAGTAGTGCCTTGGGGGCCTATGGCTACACCTTC. Translating gives CASSALGAYGYTF.

The chain links TRBV9 to TRBJ2-7; a possible D gene is TRBD1 (6 bases). The V gene lost 4 bases and the J gene lost 0 bases, with 11 bases spanning the gap. The CDR3 consists of 14 residues. Germline CDR1 and CDR2: SGDLS and YYNGEE. The chain's CDR3 is CASSPLGGSYEQYF. The CDR3 DNA follows: TGTGCCAGCAGCCCCCTAGGGGGCTCCTACGAGCAGTACTTC.